This TCR beta chain is drawn from a study of blood T cell repertoires in COVID-19 (dated by TCRdb to between 2020 and 2021). In the study overall: Samples from collaborators originated in the United States, Italy and Spain and spanned both the acute and convalescent phases of COVID-19. The prospective study material was composed of cDNA or gDNA derived from T cells, B-cell-depleted T cells, or PBMCs. The repertoires were made available in a free public database intended to serve as a resource for research on the immune response to SARS-CoV-2. A de-identified subject ID, COVID-19 status, age in years and sex were almost always included in the sample metadata. Subjects who had been exposed to COVID-19, were actively infected with it, or had recovered from it provided the deeply sampled blood TCRbeta repertoires that made up the dataset. Where available, HLA class I and class II types were taken from metadata supplied by the sample provider and were not determined by assay-based typing. Samples were obtained from the ongoing ImmuneRACE study (first 160 participants) and from over a thousand subjects provided by 6 global collaborators.

Overall results and qualifications from the work: The amount of clinical and demographic metadata varied by source and participant and was provided uncurated.

The immunoSEQ Assay, a bias-controlled multiplex PCR, was used to amplify TCRbeta CDR3 regions from genomic DNA. The original pipeline was this. Within the assay, amplification of reference gene primers was used to estimate how many nucleated cells each sample contained. To quantify the absolute abundance of each unique TCRbeta CDR3 rearrangement, sequence reads were collapsed and filtered. For each sample, productive Simpson clonality was calculated by taking the square root of Simpson's diversity index across productive rearrangements. TCRdb obtained this table from immuneACCESS and retained in-frame rearrangements with V and J assigned. These tables miss some clones; where compared with another copy, unresolved V genes account for less than half of the shortfall, and the remainder is unexplained. V and J calls and clone size are given by that table; D and trimming were obtained from the DNA. Here the sample has 300,000 to 400,000 clones; about 90% occur a single time. Jointly, the top ten make up around 3.5% of the sample.

Samples from volunteer blood donors who had recovered from COVID-19 were contributed by a second Seattle source. Whole blood was collected in K2EDTA tubes by collaborating institutions according to the institutions' own protocols. Collaborator samples were shipped for TCRbeta analysis as frozen whole blood, isolated PBMCs, or DNA extracted from either sample type. A remark on this clone: The specificity of this receptor is unknown. One base away there is no much larger clone; base qualities are not given.

Material: peripheral blood. The source of this sequence is a woman aged 18 to 35 who had recovered from COVID-19.

The DNA sequence follows: TGCAGCGTTCACTCCGGTCACACTGAAGCTTTCTTT. Its protein is CSVHSGHTEAFF. Rearrangement joined TRBV29-1 to TRBJ1-1, with the D gene not confidently named. The germline V gene supplies CDR1 SQVTM and CDR2 ANQGSEA. The germline ends are 10 bases apart after V is trimmed by 5 bases and J by 3 bases. CDR3 length: 12 amino acids, cysteine to phenylalanine. Left in the record is the CDR3 DNA by itself, 36 bases read in frame from the first base.